These 24 T cell receptor beta chains were all obtained from the same sample, sequenced in a study of blood T cell repertoires in COVID-19. Profiling relied on immunoSEQ multiplex PCR, and the TCRdb table lists in-frame clones only, not all of them. This table holds approximately 150,000 clones, roughly 87% found once. The sample taken for sequencing was PBMCs or T cells enriched from blood (not recorded which). The receptor source for this set is a woman aged 40 to 50 who had been exposed to COVID-19.

The chain employs TRBV19 and TRBJ2-7, with a possible D match to TRBD2 (7 bases). The CDR3 runs to 17 residues. CDR1 is LNHDA, CDR2 SQIVND, per germline (reference sequence). The germline V and J ends were trimmed by 0 bases and 2 bases, with 17 bases remaining between them. Here the CDR3 reads CASSIELGGLGTYEQYF. DNA of the CDR3: TGTGCCAGTAGTATAGAACTCGGGGGGCTTGGAACCTACGAGCAGTACTTC.

The chain combines TRBV11-2 with TRBJ2-1; D uncertain. CDR3 length: 15 residues. From germline, CDR1 is SGHAT and CDR2 FQNNGV. The V gene lost 1 base and the J gene lost 3 bases, with 10 bases spanning the gap. CDR3 protein: CASSLASSVYNEQFF. The DNA of the CDR3 is TGTGCCAGCAGCTTAGCGTCGTCCGTCTACAATGAGCAGTTCTTC.

This chain joins TRBV25-1 and TRBJ1-1; 7 nucleotides agree with TRBD1. After removal of 4 bases from V and 8 bases from J, the junction contained 10 bases not matched to a gene. This CDR3 contains 14 residues. Per germline, CDR1 MGHDK and CDR2 SYGVNS. CDR3 DNA sequence: TGTGCCAGCAGTGGACTTCCGGGACAGCTAGAAGCTTTCTTT. Translation: CASSGLPGQLEAFF. The full variable domain, with the rest looked up from reference TRBV25-1 and TRBJ1-1, is EADIYQTPRYLVIGTGKKITLECSQTMGHDKMYWYQQDPGMELHLIHYSYGVNSTEKGDLSSESTVSRIRTEHFPLTLESARPSHTSQYLCASSGLPGQLEAFFGQGTRLTVV.

This chain links TRBV7-2 with TRBJ1-6; tentatively, D is TRBD1 (5 bases). Germline V gives CDR1 SGHTA, CDR2 FQGNSA. Trimming took off 8 bases at V and 8 bases at J, with 19 bases between the two ends. The CDR3 totals 15 residues. The CDR3 loop is CASGPGGTIYSPLHF. As DNA, the CDR3 is TGTGCCAGCGGACCGGGGGGGACTATTTATTCACCCCTCCACTTT.

The chain employs TRBV20-1 and TRBJ2-7, with TRBD1 matching 10 bases. V lost 3 bases to trimming and J lost 7 bases; unmatched junction nucleotides: 12. Per the germline V gene, CDR1 is DFQATT and CDR2 is SNEGSKA (reference sequence). There are 15 residues in the CDR3. CDR3 DNA: TGCAGTGCTAGTGCCCGGGACAGGGGTTCTAGAGAGCAGTACTTC. This translates into CSASARDRGSREQYF.

This chain uses TRBV6-5 with TRBJ2-1; D possibly corresponds to TRBD1 (5 bases). V was shortened by 6 bases and J by 8 bases, with 17 bases between the two germline ends. The CDR3 covers 14 residues. The V gene's germline CDR1 is MNHEY and CDR2 SVGAGI. The CDR3 sequence is CASRGRLGRDEQFF. In DNA form, the CDR3 reads TGTGCCAGCAGAGGACGTCTGGGCAGGGATGAGCAGTTCTTC.

This clone has ten or more counts. This chain uses TRBV19 with TRBJ1-5; D is possibly TRBD1 (5 bases). CDR1 and CDR2 (germline): LNHDA, SQIVND (reference sequence). This CDR3 is 15 amino acids long. The ends were cut back, 0 bases at V and 5 bases at J, with 11 bases in the middle. The CDR3 DNA sequence: TGTGCCAGTAGTATAGATCTTGACAGTTATCAGCCCCAGCATTTT. The encoded protein is CASSIDLDSYQPQHF.

V is TRBV4-3 and J is TRBJ1-1, with D unresolved. V was shortened by 0 bases and J by 0 bases, with 5 bases between the two germline ends. The CDR3 has 14 residues. Germline CDR1 LGHNA, CDR2 YSLEER. In DNA, the CDR3 is TGCGCCAGCAGCCAAGATACAGTGAACACTGAAGCTTTCTTT. As protein: CASSQDTVNTEAFF.

The rearrangement links TRBV19 to TRBJ2-1; 10 bases match TRBD1. Germline assignment: CDR1 LNHDA and CDR2 SQIVND (reference sequence). V was pared by 3 bases and J by 3 bases, with 5 bases of the junction left unmatched. The CDR3 covers 16 residues. For the CDR3, the DNA is TGTGCCAGTAGTATCGCCGGGACAGGGGTCTACAATGAGCAGTTCTTC. Its protein product is CASSIAGTGVYNEQFF.

The chain couples TRBV23-1 to TRBJ2-5; D is undetermined. TRBV23-1 is an ORF, with its function uncertain. The CDR3 length is 14 residues. The ends were cut back, 0 bases at V and 4 bases at J, with 9 bases in the middle. The CDR3 DNA reads as TGCGCCAGCAGTCAATCGGCGGAGCCAGAGACCCAGTACTTC. Encoded protein: CASSQSAEPETQYF.

This chain links TRBV7-3 with TRBJ2-3; the match to TRBD2 covers 14 bases. The CDR3 sequence is 18 residues long. Germline V lookup: CDR1 SGHTA, CDR2 FQGTGA. The trim removed 5 bases at V and 5 bases at J, leaving 12 bases unmatched. For the CDR3, the DNA is TGTGCCAGCAGCCTACGGACTAGCGGGGGGATCGCAGGAGATACGCAGTATTTT. Amino acid sequence: CASSLRTSGGIAGDTQYF.

This chain links TRBV3-1 (or the pseudogene TRBV3-2) with TRBJ2-7; D is perhaps TRBD1 (6 bases). Germline lookup yields CDR1 LGHDT and CDR2 YNNKEL (reference sequence). Trimming shortened V by 1 base and J by 12 bases, and 19 bases separated the two germline ends. This CDR3 contains 14 residues. The CDR3 reads CASSQGSNRVGLYF. CDR3 DNA sequence: TGTGCCAGCAGCCAAGGGAGTAACAGGGTAGGTCTGTACTTC.

This chain links TRBV11-2 with TRBJ2-1, with D possibly TRBD2 on 5 matching bases. Germline CDR1 is SGHAT and CDR2 is FQNNGV. The CDR3 extends over 13 amino acids. The V end lost 1 base, the J end lost 6 bases, and 7 bases lay between the germline ends. This CDR3 is CASSLAGSNEQFF. CDR3 nucleotide sequence: TGTGCCAGCAGCTTAGCGGGGAGCAATGAGCAGTTCTTC.

The rearrangement uses TRBV5-1 and TRBJ2-3; 9 bases align to TRBD2. Germline V gene lookup returns CDR1 SGHRS and CDR2 YFSETQ. The CDR3 consists of 16 residues. Trimming at V came to 2 bases and at J to 5 bases, leaving 9 bases not matched to a gene. The CDR3 region is CASSFTAGGHEDTQYF. CDR3 nucleotide sequence: TGCGCCAGCAGCTTTACCGCGGGGGGGCATGAAGATACGCAGTATTTT. The entire variable domain, with the rest obtained from reference TRBV5-1 and TRBJ2-3, is as follows: KAGVTQTPRYLIKTRGQQVTLSCSPISGHRSVSWYQQTPGQGLQFLFEYFSETQRNKGNFPGRFSGRQFSNSRSEMNVSTLELGDSALYLCASSFTAGGHEDTQYFGPGTRLTVL.

This chain links TRBV5-4 with TRBJ2-3; no reliable D call. The V end was cut by 0 bases, the J end by 1 base, with 9 bases between. This CDR3 region has 15 residues. CDR1 and CDR2 (germline): SGHNT, YYREEE (reference sequence). CDR3 coding DNA: TGTGCCAGCAGCTTGGCCCTGGCCGGCACAGATACGCAGTATTTT. This gives the protein CASSLALAGTDTQYF.

The J gene is TRBJ2-5, the V gene TRBV28; D is unclear. V was cut by 6 bases and J by 2 bases, with 16 bases left in between. Germline V gene data show CDR1 as MDHEN and CDR2 as SYDVKM. The CDR3 is 15 amino acids. Here the CDR3 DNA reads TGTGCCAGCAGCCCCCCGGGTTTCACTCAAGAGACCCAGTACTTC. It is translated as CASSPPGFTQETQYF.

The J gene is TRBJ1-2, the V gene TRBV28; D is unresolved. This CDR3 comprises 13 residues. Germline V CDR1 and CDR2: MDHEN, SYDVKM. V was clipped by 3 bases and J by 1 base, with 6 bases between them. This chain's CDR3 is CASSFFSNYGYTF. The CDR3 region has the DNA TGTGCCAGCAGTTTTTTCAGTAACTATGGCTACACCTTC.

This chain connects TRBV7-9 to TRBJ2-5, with 7 nucleotides matching TRBD1. The CDR3 extends over 13 amino acids. V lost 2 bases, J lost 5 bases, and 2 bases stayed unmatched. The germline CDR1 and CDR2 sequences are SEHNR and FQNEAQ (reference sequence). In nucleotides, the CDR3 is TGTGCCAGCAGCTTAAACAGGGGTGAGACCCAGTACTTC. It yields the protein CASSLNRGETQYF.

The J gene is TRBJ1-5, the V gene TRBV27, with 7 bases matching TRBD1. V gave up 3 bases and J gave up 7 bases; unmatched junction bases: 12. Looked up from germline, CDR1 is MNHEY and CDR2 is SMNVEV (reference sequence). CDR3 length: 16 amino acids. The chain's CDR3 is CASSFSGQPSVQPQHF. As DNA, the CDR3 is TGTGCCAGCAGTTTCTCGGGACAGCCTTCGGTCCAGCCCCAGCATTTT.

In its sample, this clone was seen once. The chain carries TRBV7-6 and TRBJ2-7; 13 bases are shared with TRBD2. The V and J ends lost 5 bases and 5 bases, in that order; junction bases with no gene match: 6. From germline, CDR1 is SGHVS and CDR2 FNYEAQ. The CDR3 loop spans 15 amino acids. The CDR3 nucleotides read TGTGCCAGCAGCCGGACTAGCGGGAGCAACAACGAGCAGTACTTC. Its translation: CASSRTSGSNNEQYF.

V usage is TRBV7-9 and J usage is TRBJ2-4; tentatively, D is TRBD1 (6 bases). V lost 2 bases and J 10 bases, leaving 15 bases between the germline ends. CDR3 size: 14 residues. Germline V gene lookup returns CDR1 SEHNR and CDR2 FQNEAQ (reference sequence). CDR3 in DNA: TGTGCCAGCAGCTTACCAGGGGAGAGGGTAATTCAGTACTTC. This codes for CASSLPGERVIQYF.

The rearrangement joins TRBV7-2 to TRBJ2-1, with 13 bases aligning to TRBD2. The CDR3 runs 17 residues. CDR1 SGHTA and CDR2 FQGNSA come from the germline V gene. Trimming took 7 bases from V and 0 from J; bases not matched to a gene: 6. CDR3 amino acids: CASMGLAGLSSYNEQFF. In DNA form, the CDR3 reads TGTGCCAGCATGGGACTAGCGGGACTCAGCTCCTACAATGAGCAGTTCTTC.

This chain joins TRBV28 and TRBJ2-7; 10 bases match TRBD2. The ends lost 2 bases at V and 2 bases at J; junction bases unmatched: 9. The CDR3 has 17 amino acids. Germline lookup yields CDR1 MDHEN and CDR2 SYDVKM. The CDR3 DNA sequence: TGTGCCAGCAGTTTAAGGGGAGCGGGAGGGCTCCCCTACGAGCAGTACTTC. Its translation is CASSLRGAGGLPYEQYF.

The CDR3: CSVWSTGGYGYTF. As DNA, the CDR3 is TGCAGCGTTTGGTCTACAGGGGGCTATGGCTACACCTTC. This chain joins TRBV29-1 and TRBJ1-2, with TRBD1 identical over 8 bases. This CDR3 comprises 13 residues. From germline, CDR1 is SQVTM and CDR2 ANQGSEA. J gave up 4 bases and V 5 bases, and 6 bases lay outside the gene matches.